This TCR beta chain was captured by sequencing in a study of blood T cell repertoires in COVID-19 (dated by TCRdb to 2020 to 2021). Broadly, across the study: Samples covering the acute and convalescent phases of COVID-19 were provided by collaborators in the United States, Italy and Spain. Deeply sampled blood TCRbeta repertoires from subjects exposed to, actively infected with, or recovered from COVID-19 were included in the dataset. A freely available public database, intended as a resource for researchers studying the immune response to SARS-CoV-2, is where the repertoires were released. Sample metadata almost always included a de-identified subject ID, COVID-19 status, age in years and sex. The prospective study material was composed of cDNA or gDNA derived from T cells, B-cell-depleted T cells, or PBMCs. The samples were drawn from the first 160 participants of the ongoing ImmuneRACE study and from some 1,300 subjects provided by 6 global collaborators. Where HLA class I and class II types were available, the types were taken from metadata supplied by the sample provider, not from assay-based typing. Points the paper makes about the study in general: The amount of clinical and demographic metadata varied by source and participant and was provided uncurated.

Remarks on this clone: This clone's antigen is unknown. No much larger clone is present one base from it, and per-base qualities are unavailable.

CDR1 and CDR2 were assigned from the germline V gene (reference sequence) as LNHDA and SQIVND. From its cysteine to its phenylalanine, the CDR3 spans 14 amino acids. Only the CDR3 portion is preserved as DNA: 42 bases, with reading frame beginning at the first base. V and J are truncated by 1 base and 3 bases respectively, leaving an intervening sequence of 10 bases. TCRbeta CDR3 regions were amplified from genomic DNA using the immunoSEQ Assay, a bias-controlled multiplex PCR. Per the authors' processing: The number of nucleated cells in each sample was estimated by amplification of reference gene primers within the assay. Sequence reads were collapsed and filtered to measure the absolute abundance of every unique TCRbeta CDR3 rearrangement. For each sample, productive Simpson clonality was calculated as the square root of Simpson's diversity index across productive rearrangements. Not all clones reach the TCRdb copy of this immuneACCESS table, which keeps in-frame sequences only. Checked studies attribute under half of the gap to unresolved V genes and leave the rest unexplained. Clone size and V and J calls were adopted from that table, with D and trimming inferred from the DNA. For this sample there are about 300,000 clones; about 87% appear just once. The biggest ten clones account for over 6% of the sample.

A second Seattle source provided samples from volunteer blood donors who had recovered from COVID-19. Whole blood was collected in K2EDTA tubes by collaborating institutions according to the institutions' own protocols. For TCRbeta analysis, collaborator samples were shipped as frozen whole blood, as isolated PBMCs, or as DNA extracted from either sample type. This sequence was found in a woman younger than 45 who had recovered from COVID-19. The sample consisted of peripheral blood. The V and J segments used are TRBV19 and TRBJ2-7; the D gene identity is not certain. The DNA sequence is as follows: TGTGCCAGTAGTATAGCCCTCGGTGACTACGAGCAGTACTTC. Translated, this is CASSIALGDYEQYF.